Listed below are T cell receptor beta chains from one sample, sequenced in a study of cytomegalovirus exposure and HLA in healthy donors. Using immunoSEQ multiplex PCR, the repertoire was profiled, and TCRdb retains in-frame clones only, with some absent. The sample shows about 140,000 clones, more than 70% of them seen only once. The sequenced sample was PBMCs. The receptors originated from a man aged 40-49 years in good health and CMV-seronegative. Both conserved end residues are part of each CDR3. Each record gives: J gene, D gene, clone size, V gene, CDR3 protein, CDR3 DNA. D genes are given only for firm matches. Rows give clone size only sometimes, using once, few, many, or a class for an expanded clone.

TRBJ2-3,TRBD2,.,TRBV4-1,CASKTAGGTDTQYF,TGCGCCAGCAAAACGGCGGGGGGCACAGATACGCAGTATTTT
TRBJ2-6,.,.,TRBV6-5,CASSPFSGANVLTF,TGTGCCAGCAGCCCATTCTCTGGGGCCAACGTCCTGACTTTC
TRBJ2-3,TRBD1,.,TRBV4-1,CASSLPPDRGVPDTQYF,TGCGCCAGCAGCCTACCCCCGGACAGGGGAGTTCCAGATACGCAGTATTTT
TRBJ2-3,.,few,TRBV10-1,CASSESSEGSDTQYF,TGCGCCAGCAGTGAGTCGTCGGAGGGGTCAGATACGCAGTATTTT
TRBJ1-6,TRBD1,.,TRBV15,CATSRGVDRGYSPLHF,TGTGCCACCAGCAGAGGGGTCGACAGGGGTTATTCACCCCTCCACTTT
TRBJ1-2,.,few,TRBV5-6,CASSSGDRLYGYTF,TGTGCCAGCAGCTCAGGGGACCGGCTCTATGGCTACACCTTC
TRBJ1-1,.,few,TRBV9,CASSTTGDRSTEAFF,TGTGCCAGCAGCACAACAGGAGACAGGAGCACTGAAGCTTTCTTT
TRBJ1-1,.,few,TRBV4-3,CASSQDLQNLNTEAFF,TGCGCCAGCAGCCAGGATTTACAGAACTTGAACACTGAAGCTTTCTTT
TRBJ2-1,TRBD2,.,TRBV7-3,CASSLYSGGSYNEQFF,TGTGCCAGCAGCTTATATAGCGGGGGCTCCTACAATGAGCAGTTCTTC
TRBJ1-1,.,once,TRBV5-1,CASSLSGNEAFF,TGCGCCAGCAGCTTGTCAGGGAATGAAGCTTTCTTT
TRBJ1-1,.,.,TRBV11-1,CASSTRGEAREAFF,TGTGCCAGCAGCACCAGAGGTGAGGCCCGTGAAGCTTTCTTT
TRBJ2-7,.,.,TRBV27,CASSPHRDENEQYF,TGTGCCAGCAGTCCACACAGGGATGAGAACGAGCAGTACTTC
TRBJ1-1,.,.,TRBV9,CASSVSPLEGAFF,TGTGCCAGCAGCGTATCCCCGCTTGAGGGAGCTTTCTTT
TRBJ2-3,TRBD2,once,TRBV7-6,CASSWTSGGPTDTQYF,TGTGCCAGCAGCTGGACTAGCGGGGGTCCCACAGATACGCAGTATTTT
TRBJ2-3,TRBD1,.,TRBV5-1,CASSLGQGVGTDTQYF,TGCGCCAGCAGCTTGGGACAGGGTGTTGGGACAGATACGCAGTATTTT
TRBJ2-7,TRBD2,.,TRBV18,CASSPPGLAESYEQYF,TGTGCCAGCTCGCCTCCGGGACTAGCGGAGTCCTACGAGCAGTACTTC
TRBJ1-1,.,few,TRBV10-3,CAISEAGELSEAFF,TGTGCCATCAGTGAGGCAGGGGAGCTCAGTGAAGCTTTCTTT
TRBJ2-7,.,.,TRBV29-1,CSVRHGGARYEQYF,TGCAGCGTTAGACACGGCGGGGCTCGCTACGAGCAGTACTTC
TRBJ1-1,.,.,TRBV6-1,CAIELSTEAFF,TGTGCCATAGAATTATCGACAGAAGCTTTCTTT
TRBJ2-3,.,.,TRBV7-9,CASSLRTSTDTQYF,TGTGCCAGCAGCTTACGGACTAGCACAGATACGCAGTATTTT
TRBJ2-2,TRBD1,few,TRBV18,CASSQGQGTTGELFF,TGTGCCAGCTCACAGGGACAGGGGACCACCGGGGAGCTGTTTTTT
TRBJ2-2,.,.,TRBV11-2,CASSLEPDKNTGELFF,TGTGCCAGCAGCTTAGAACCAGATAAGAACACCGGGGAGCTGTTTTTT
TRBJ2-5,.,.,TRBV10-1,CASSKYRTQETQYF,TGCGCCAGCAGCAAGTACAGAACCCAAGAGACCCAGTACTTC
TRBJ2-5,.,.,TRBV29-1,CSVDRTKDEETQYF,TGCAGCGTTGATCGGACTAAGGACGAAGAGACCCAGTACTTC
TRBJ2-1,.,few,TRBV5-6,CASSLVGTKNEQFF,TGTGCCAGCAGCTTGGTTGGGACAAAGAATGAGCAGTTCTTC
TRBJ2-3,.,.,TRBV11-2,CASSLVIPGAQYF,TGTGCCAGCAGCTTAGTTATCCCGGGTGCGCAGTATTTT
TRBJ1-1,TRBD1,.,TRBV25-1,CASSERQGAGDTEAFF,TGTGCCAGCAGTGAACGACAGGGGGCGGGGGACACTGAAGCTTTCTTT